This T cell receptor (beta chain) was sequenced during a study of early T cells in non-severe SARS-CoV-2 infection. In TCRdb, the 5' RACE reads were re-called with MiXCR into one record per CDR3 protein. Of roughly 100,000 distinct CDR3 sequences detected, over 9.5% appear once; the ten largest clones hold about 4.6%. V lost 6 bases to trimming and J lost 6 bases, with 24 bases between them. The germline V gene has CDR1 KGHSH and CDR2 LQKENI. The CDR3 loop spans 16 amino acids. V is TRBV18 and J is TRBJ2-7; perhaps TRBD1 as D (6 bases). Source: whole blood, taken at baseline. This clonotype was obtained from an adult who was a healthcare worker with PCR-confirmed SARS-CoV-2 infection or an uninfected control (not recorded which). DNA of the CDR3: TGTGCCAGCTCCCAACAAGAGGACAGAGCCCTCTTCGAGCAGTACTTC. This gives the protein CASSQQEDRALFEQYF.